This TCR beta chain was recovered during a study of control samples from healthy donors and cancer patients. Generated by immunoSEQ multiplex PCR, the TCRdb table keeps only in-frame clones and is missing some. The table has a few hundred thousand clones, 80% to 95% seen once. Germline CDR1 and CDR2: SEHNR and FQNEAQ (reference sequence). The CDR3 totals 15 residues. The V gene end was trimmed by 7 bases and the J gene end by 0 bases; junction bases not matched to a gene: 7. The chain joins TRBV7-9 to TRBJ2-3; 7 nucleotides match TRBD2. This receptor was obtained from a man aged 35-49 years with head and neck cancer. The sample consisted of PBMCs. The CDR3 is CASTVGGVSTDTQYF. CDR3 sequence (DNA): TGTGCCAGCACCGTTGGGGGGGTTAGCACAGATACGCAGTATTTT.